The present TCR beta chain was sequenced within a study of tumor and adjacent non-tumor tissue in lung cancer. Across the study: Stage I to III disease affected over nine men and about 5 women aged about 31 to 85.

Turning to this clonotype: No antigen is known for it. Here the CDR3 omits its conserved ending phenylalanine or tryptophan, so a read error is the likely source.

RNA was extracted from bulk tissue without any cell sorting. Chemotherapy-naive patients with new lung cancer underwent thoracic surgery in China, August–late 2014. TCRbeta libraries were built with three rounds of nested PCR, modified from ARM-PCR. TCRdb re-derived calls from the multiplex PCR reads in MiXCR, one entry per CDR3 protein. The sample consists of some 78,000 distinct CDR3 sequences, around 80% of them appearing once. General observations from the study: Significantly higher TCR diversity was found in tumor than normal lung.

The sequenced material came from lung tumor tissue. This TCR came from a woman in her fifties or sixties with non-small cell lung cancer.

CDR3 coding DNA: TGTGCCAGCGGCTTAGATGGGGCAGATACGCAGTATCTT. Translating gives CASGLDGADTQYL. The V and J genes are TRBV11-2 and TRBJ2-3; D remains unclear. CDR3 length: 13 amino acids. Per germline, CDR1 SGHAT and CDR2 FQNNGV.